This T cell receptor beta chain was retrieved from a study of post-analysis software for immune sequencing data. Study outcomes and limitations: Strong co-clustering by F measure was seen for same-batch samples. Patients carried several TRBV segments more frequently than controls did, and TRBV5-6, TRBV5-1 and TRBV20-1 were among them.

The CDR3 is 18 residues long. J lost 2 bases, V lost 1 base, and 7 bases had no gene match. The germline V gene has CDR1 SGHVS and CDR2 FQNEAQ. This clonotype was observed a few times. Antigen: not known. Unique molecular identifiers tagged the TCR beta cDNA libraries. TCRdb re-called the PCR reads with MiXCR, one entry per CDR3 protein. This sample has more than 450,000 distinct CDR3 sequences, with about 44% found just once. The origin of this receptor is a girl between 10 and 17 years old with multiple sclerosis. This chain joins TRBV7-8 and TRBJ2-3; TRBD2 matches at 12 bases. Sequences were obtained from blood. The CDR3 nucleotides are TGTGCCAGCAGCTTAGGGTCACTAGCGGGGGGCCTCACAGATACGCAGTATTTT. It translates to CASSLGSLAGGLTDTQYF.